A single sample is the source of the 18 T cell receptor beta chains below, sequenced in a study of blood T cell repertoires in COVID-19. Assay: immunoSEQ multiplex PCR; the TCRdb copy retains only in-frame clones and omits some. The sample has about 57,000 clones; 91% are singletons. The sequenced sample consisted of peripheral blood. The receptors come from a man aged 60 to 75 with acute or convalescent COVID-19.

The chain uses TRBV25-1 and TRBJ2-5, with a tentative D call TRBD2 (5 bases). V lost 3 bases and J lost 1, with 12 bases in between. The CDR3 sequence is 15 residues long. Germline CDR1 and CDR2: MGHDK and SYGVNS. CDR3 in amino acids: CASSDLRRAQETQYF. The CDR3 bases are TGTGCCAGCAGTGATCTCCGGCGGGCCCAAGAGACCCAGTACTTC.

This chain joins TRBV3-1 (or the pseudogene TRBV3-2) and TRBJ2-5; a possible D gene is TRBD2 (5 bases). The germline V gene has CDR1 LGHDT and CDR2 YNNKEL (reference sequence). The V end was cut by 1 base, the J end by 4 bases, with 10 bases between. The CDR3 has 14 residues. The CDR3 nucleotides read TGTGCCAGCAGCCAAGCGAGGGAAGCAGAGACCCAGTACTTC. Translated: CASSQAREAETQYF.

V is TRBV14 and J is TRBJ2-4; D is undetermined. Germline V lookup: CDR1 SGHDN, CDR2 FVKESK. The CDR3 extends over 15 amino acids. V was pared by 5 bases and J by 0 bases, with 11 bases between. The CDR3 DNA reads TGTGCCAGCAGCACGTCGGGTGGAGCCAAAAACATTCAGTACTTC. Its translation is CASSTSGGAKNIQYF.

The chain couples TRBV5-8 to TRBJ1-1; D not resolved. The ends were cut back, 1 base at V and 7 bases at J, with 11 bases in the middle. The CDR3 runs 13 residues. Germline values: CDR1 SGHTS, CDR2 YDEGEE. CDR3 sequence reads: CASSLTRSGEAFF. In nucleotides, the CDR3 is TGTGCCAGCAGCTTGACCCGCTCGGGTGAAGCTTTCTTT.

DNA for the CDR3: TGTGCCTGGAGTCCAGGGGGCGGGAGGGGGAACACCGGGGAGCTGTTTTTT. Its protein is CAWSPGGGRGNTGELFF. The chain is built from TRBV30 and TRBJ2-2; the D gene is possibly TRBD2 (9 bases). Trimming removed 2 bases at V and 1 base at J, with 17 bases between. The length of the CDR3 is 17 residues. The germline gives CDR1 GTSNPN, CDR2 SVGIG (reference sequence).

The rearrangement joins TRBV6-5 to TRBJ2-1; 11 nucleotides agree with TRBD1. The V gene end was trimmed by 11 bases and the J gene end by 7 bases; junction bases not matched to a gene: 10. The germline V gene has CDR1 MNHEY and CDR2 SVGAGI. This CDR3 comprises 14 residues. The CDR3 DNA reads TGTGCCGGCCAGAGGACAGGGGGCGAAAATGAGCAGTTCTTC. This sequence encodes CAGQRTGGENEQFF.

The CDR3 DNA is TGTGCCAGCAGTGACCCCCACGGGGGAAAGGACAATGAGCAGTTCTTC. Its protein is CASSDPHGGKDNEQFF. V is TRBV6-2 or TRBV6-3 and J is TRBJ2-1; D perhaps matches TRBD2 (6 bases). The CDR3 length is 16 residues. The V gene's germline CDR1 is MNHEY and CDR2 SVGEGT. The V and J ends lost 5 bases and 5 bases respectively, with 19 bases between them.

The genes are TRBV30 and TRBJ2-5, with TRBD2 matching 9 bases. J lost 5 bases, V lost 1 base, and 5 bases had no gene match. CDR3 size: 14 residues. Germline V lookup: CDR1 GTSNPN, CDR2 SVGIG (reference sequence). The CDR3 DNA reads TGTGCCTGGAGTGGAGCGGGAGGTCGCGAGACCCAGTACTTC. Translating gives CAWSGAGGRETQYF.

The gene calls are TRBV19 and TRBJ1-3; 7 bases match TRBD1. Looked up from germline, CDR1 is LNHDA and CDR2 is SQIVND (reference sequence). J lost 1 base, V lost 7 bases, and 10 bases had no gene match. The CDR3 has 16 amino acids. CDR3 residues: CASITGQEQSGNTIYF. The CDR3 DNA reads TGTGCCAGTATCACAGGACAGGAGCAATCTGGAAACACCATATATTTT.

This chain links TRBV28 with TRBJ2-7, with TRBD2 as a possible D gene (6 bases). CDR1 is MDHEN, CDR2 SYDVKM, per germline. The CDR3 runs 16 residues. V was trimmed by 4 bases and J by 3 bases, leaving 19 bases between them. The CDR3 sequence: CASSSPKGRSDYEQYF. CDR3 nucleotides: TGTGCCAGCAGTTCCCCGAAAGGGAGGTCCGACTACGAGCAGTACTTC.

The chain joins TRBV19 to TRBJ2-2; TRBD1 might be the D (5 bases). This CDR3 contains 13 residues. Trimming took 0 bases from V and 6 from J, leaving 5 bases between them. CDR1 is LNHDA, CDR2 SQIVND, per germline (reference sequence). CDR3 region: CASSIDRAGELFF. The CDR3 DNA is TGTGCCAGTAGTATAGACAGGGCCGGGGAGCTGTTTTTT. Looking up the rest from reference TRBV19 and TRBJ2-2 gives the full variable domain: DGGITQSPKYLFRKEGQNVTLSCEQNLNHDAMYWYRQDPGQGLRLIYYSQIVNDFQKGDIAEGYSVSREKKESFPLTVTSAQKNPTAFYLCASSIDRAGELFFGEGSRLTVL.

This clone appeared once. The gene calls are TRBV4-2 and TRBJ2-1, with 9 bases identical to TRBD2. The germline V gene has CDR1 LGHNA and CDR2 YNFKEQ. The V gene end was trimmed by 0 bases and the J gene end by 9 bases; junction bases not matched to a gene: 12. This CDR3 spans 17 amino acids. In DNA, the CDR3 is TGTGCCAGCAGCCAAGATATTTGGAGGACTAGCGATGGTGAGCAGTTCTTC. Encoded protein: CASSQDIWRTSDGEQFF.

This clone was seen a single time. The chain links TRBV19 to TRBJ2-7, with D perhaps TRBD1 (5 bases). This CDR3 is 12 amino acids long. Germline CDR1 reads LNHDA; CDR2 reads SQIVND (reference sequence). Trimming left V 2 bases short and J 6 bases short, with 8 bases between. The CDR3 DNA follows: TGTGCCAGTAGTATATGGGGCTCCGAGCAGTACTTC. This codes for CASSIWGSEQYF.

In its sample, this clone was seen once. This chain uses TRBV6-2 or TRBV6-3 with TRBJ2-5; TRBD1 matches 7 bases. The CDR3 loop spans 15 amino acids. In germline, CDR1 is MNHEY, CDR2 SVGEGT. Trimming removed 4 bases from V and 2 bases from J; junction bases left unmatched: 7. The CDR3 region has the DNA TGTGCCAGCAGTTGGGGGACAGAGTTTCAAGAGACCCAGTACTTC. Its translation: CASSWGTEFQETQYF.

The V call is TRBV7-9, the J call TRBJ1-4; 10 nucleotides align to TRBD1. The CDR3 covers 18 residues. Germline CDR1 and CDR2: SEHNR and FQNEAQ (reference sequence). V dropped 6 bases and J dropped 0; count of bases not matched to a gene: 10. Here the CDR3 reads CASSHPGQGRSTNEKLFF. The CDR3 bases are TGTGCCAGCAGTCACCCGGGACAGGGGCGTTCAACTAATGAAAAACTGTTTTTT.

The gene calls are TRBV24-1 and TRBJ1-1; D remains ambiguous. Per the germline V gene, CDR1 is KGHDR and CDR2 is SFDVKD. With 2 bases removed from V and 9 bases from J, the gap between germline ends came to 6 bases. CDR3 length: 11 amino acids. The CDR3: CATSDSMKAFF. In nucleotides, the CDR3 is TGTGCCACCAGTGATTCTATGAAAGCTTTCTTT.

This rearrangement joins TRBV20-1 to TRBJ2-7; D may correspond to TRBD1 or TRBD2 (5 bases each). The CDR3 is 16 amino acids. V gave up 3 bases and J gave up 2 bases, with 20 bases separating them. Germline V gives CDR1 DFQATT, CDR2 SNEGSKA (reference sequence). CDR3 bases: TGCAGTGCTAGTGGGGCGACGGTAGCGTCTACCTACGAGCAGTACTTC. This translates into CSASGATVASTYEQYF.

This clone was seen a handful of times. Different DNA sequences within this sample yield the same CDR3. V is TRBV9 and J is TRBJ2-5; D may be TRBD1 (6 bases). Germline lookup yields CDR1 SGDLS and CDR2 YYNGEE. The CDR3 has 12 amino acids. V was cut by 4 bases and J by 5 bases, with 9 bases left in between. The CDR3 bases are TGTGCCAGCAGCCCCAGGGGCGAGACCCAGTACTTC. This codes for CASSPRGETQYF.